One sample yielded the 30 T cell receptor beta chains listed below, sequenced in a study of cytomegalovirus exposure and HLA in healthy donors. PCR was performed using 60 Vbeta and 13 Jbeta primers. Sequenced by immunoSEQ multiplex PCR; TCRdb stores in-frame clones only, minus some. The table has about 140,000 clones, 80% seen once. Sequencing was done on a sample of PBMCs. Receptors were obtained from a male donor in good health and CMV-seropositive.

The chain is built from TRBV10-3 and TRBJ2-1; D is uncertain. This CDR3 spans 15 amino acids. Trimming took off 8 bases at V and 1 base at J, with 15 bases between the two ends. CDR1 is ENHRY and CDR2 is SYGVKD in the germline V gene. The CDR3 region has the DNA TGTGCCATCTCCGTCCCCTTCCAGTCCTACAATGAGCAGTTCTTC. It is translated as CAISVPFQSYNEQFF.

This chain joins TRBV7-9 and TRBJ2-3; 7 bases map to TRBD2. Germline V lookup: CDR1 SEHNR, CDR2 FQNEAQ (reference sequence). The trim removed 4 bases at V and 10 bases at J, leaving 8 bases unmatched. CDR3 size: 13 residues. Written as DNA, the CDR3 is TGTGCCAGCAGCTCACGAGGCGGGGGACCGCAGTATTTT. It encodes CASSSRGGGPQYF.

The rearrangement links TRBV7-2 to TRBJ1-5, with a weak D call TRBD1 (5 bases). CDR3 length: 16 residues. Trimming stripped 4 bases from V and 2 bases from J, with 15 bases between. Germline V gene data show CDR1 as SGHTA and CDR2 as FQGNSA. In DNA form, the CDR3 reads TGTGCCAGCAGCTACCCGGGGGTGCGGGGCAATCAGCCCCAGCATTTT. Translated, it gives CASSYPGVRGNQPQHF.

The chain combines TRBV9 with TRBJ2-2, with D perhaps TRBD1 (5 bases). V lost 6 bases to trimming and J lost 2 bases, with 17 bases between them. From germline, CDR1 is SGDLS and CDR2 YYNGEE. This CDR3 has 16 amino acids. The CDR3 nucleotides are TGTGCCAGCACCCCAACACAGGCTACCAACACCGGGGAGCTGTTTTTT. Translation: CASTPTQATNTGELFF.

This clone was observed once. The chain has TRBV9 and TRBJ2-3; 7 bases map to TRBD2. V trimming: 0 bases; J trimming: 0 bases; junction bases outside the gene matches: 4. CDR1 and CDR2 (germline): SGDLS, YYNGEE. The CDR3 has 16 residues. Here the CDR3 reads CASSVGGTTSTDTQYF. CDR3 DNA: TGTGCCAGCAGCGTAGGTGGGACTACTAGCACAGATACGCAGTATTTT. Full variable domain (outside the CDR3, taken from reference TRBV9 and TRBJ2-3): DSGVTQTPKHLITATGQRVTLRCSPRSGDLSVYWYQQSLDQGLQFLIQYYNGEERAKGNILERFSAQQFPDLHSELNLSSLELGDSALYFCASSVGGTTSTDTQYFGPGTRLTVL.

This sequence joins TRBV15 and TRBJ1-1, with D maybe TRBD1 (6 bases). The V end was cut by 3 bases, the J end by 1 base, with 9 bases between. CDR1 LNHNV and CDR2 YYDKDF come from the germline V gene (reference sequence). The CDR3 totals 14 residues. CDR3 in amino acids: CATSRGGANTEAFF. In DNA form, the CDR3 reads TGTGCCACCAGCAGGGGGGGGGCGAACACTGAAGCTTTCTTT.

This clone was recorded once. The chain couples TRBV27 to TRBJ2-1; the D gene is possibly TRBD1 (6 bases). Germline loops: CDR1 MNHEY, CDR2 SMNVEV (reference sequence). This CDR3 has 16 residues. V lost 5 bases and J lost 0, with 14 bases in between. DNA for the CDR3: TGTGCCAGCAGTCCATGGACAGCGAACTCCTACAATGAGCAGTTCTTC. It specifies CASSPWTANSYNEQFF.

CDR3 in DNA: TGTGCCAGCAGCTTAAGCCTAGCGGGGAGTTCCTACAATGAGCAGTTCTTC. Protein sequence: CASSLSLAGSSYNEQFF. The chain employs TRBV7-9 and TRBJ2-1, with 9 bases aligning to TRBD2. J gave up 1 base and V 2 bases, and 6 bases lay outside the gene matches. The CDR3 runs 17 residues. CDR1 and CDR2 from the germline V gene are SEHNR and FQNEAQ (reference sequence).

The V gene is TRBV5-8, the J gene TRBJ1-2; D gene uncertain. Trimming cost V 1 base and J 5 bases, with 9 bases left between them. The CDR3 runs to 13 residues. Per the germline V gene, CDR1 is SGHTS and CDR2 is YDEGEE. The CDR3 reads CASSLYYSYGYTF. CDR3 DNA: TGTGCCAGCAGCTTGTACTACTCGTATGGCTACACCTTC.

The V and J genes are TRBV4-1 and TRBJ2-2; 10 bases align to TRBD2. Germline assignment: CDR1 MGHRA and CDR2 YSYEKL. The CDR3 is 18 residues long. The junction had 9 bases not matched to a gene; V was cut back by 0 bases and J by 5 bases. CDR3 nucleotides: TGCGCCAGCAGCCAAGACGCTAGCGGGGGAGGGAATACCGGGGAGCTGTTTTTT. Its protein is CASSQDASGGGNTGELFF.

The CDR3 region has the DNA TGTGCCAGCCGGATCGACAGGGGTAATGAAAAACTGTTTTTT. Its protein product is CASRIDRGNEKLFF. V usage is TRBV27 and J usage is TRBJ1-4; 8 positions match TRBD1. The CDR3 sequence is 14 residues long. Germline CDR1 and CDR2: MNHEY and SMNVEV (reference sequence). J gave up 4 bases and V 8 bases, and 6 bases lay outside the gene matches.

V gene TRBV28 combines with J gene TRBJ2-3; 13 nucleotides match TRBD2. This CDR3 comprises 16 residues. The V gene end was trimmed by 5 bases and the J gene end by 4 bases; junction bases not matched to a gene: 6. The germline V gene has CDR1 MDHEN and CDR2 SYDVKM. DNA of the CDR3: TGTGCCAGCAGTCCCTGGACTAGCGGGAGTCCAGATACGCAGTATTTT. This codes for CASSPWTSGSPDTQYF.

The V call is TRBV5-1, the J call TRBJ2-5, with TRBD1 matching 7 bases. The CDR3 contains 14 residues. Germline-derived CDR1 and CDR2 are SGHRS and YFSETQ. V lost 1 base to trimming and J lost 2 bases; unmatched junction nucleotides: 2. CDR3 nucleotide sequence: TGCGCCAGCAGCTTGACAGGGGCACAAGAGACCCAGTACTTC. This translates into CASSLTGAQETQYF.

The chain uses TRBV7-8 and TRBJ1-2, with 9 bases fitting TRBD1. V trimming: 1 base; J trimming: 4 bases; junction bases outside the gene matches: 10. The CDR3 runs to 17 residues. Germline lookup yields CDR1 SGHVS and CDR2 FQNEAQ. CDR3 DNA: TGTGCCAGCAGCTTAGGTCGTCCAGGACAGGGGTTCTATGGCTACACCTTC. Translation gives CASSLGRPGQGFYGYTF.

The chain couples TRBV15 to TRBJ1-1, with TRBD1 as a possible D gene (5 bases). Germline V gene data show CDR1 as LNHNV and CDR2 as YYDKDF (reference sequence). The CDR3 sequence is 12 residues long. CDR3 loop: CAFAGLGTEAFF. Written as DNA, the CDR3 is TGTGCGTTCGCAGGGTTGGGCACTGAAGCTTTCTTT.

Worth noting for this clone: One junction end does not reproduce the germline sequence, and a read error may be involved. The chain links TRBV7-9 to TRBJ1-5; D call uncertain. The CDR3 sequence is 13 residues long. The V gene's germline CDR1 is SEHNR and CDR2 FQNEAQ (reference sequence). This chain's CDR3 is CSSSLALDQPQHF. CDR3 nucleotides: TGTTCCAGCAGCTTAGCGCTAGATCAGCCCCAGCATTTT.

This chain connects TRBV6-1 to TRBJ1-5; D remains ambiguous. V lost 3 bases to trimming and J lost 5 bases, with 8 bases between them. There are 13 residues in the CDR3. Germline V gene data show CDR1 as MNHNS and CDR2 as SASEGT. The CDR3 DNA reads TGTGCCAGCAGTGATATAGCGGATCAGCCCCAGCATTTT. As protein: CASSDIADQPQHF.

This rearrangement joins TRBV13 to TRBJ2-1, with 10 bases matching TRBD2. CDR3 length: 17 residues. Germline lookup yields CDR1 PRHDT and CDR2 FYEKMQ (reference sequence). The V segment lost 0 bases and the J segment 2 bases; nucleotides outside the gene matches: 4. The CDR3 DNA is TGTGCCAGCAGCTTAGGTACTAGCGGGGTAACCTACAATGAGCAGTTCTTC. Its protein is CASSLGTSGVTYNEQFF.

V gene TRBV5-8 combines with J gene TRBJ2-7, with D perhaps TRBD2 (6 bases). The CDR3 consists of 12 residues. The germline CDR1 and CDR2 sequences are SGHTS and YDEGEE. Trimming took 4 bases from V and 3 from J, leaving 8 bases between them. The CDR3 spells CASSAGLYEQYF. CDR3 coding DNA: TGTGCCAGCAGCGCGGGACTCTACGAGCAGTACTTC. Together with reference TRBV5-8 and TRBJ2-7, the CDR3 gives the full variable domain: EAGVTQSPTHLIKTRGQQATLRCSPISGHTSVYWYQQALGLGLQFLLWYDEGEERNRGNFPPRFSGRQFPNYSSELNVNALELEDSALYLCASSAGLYEQYFGPGTRLTVT.

This clone was seen more than once but under ten times. The J gene is TRBJ2-7, the V gene TRBV6-1, with TRBD1 identical over 7 bases. Unmatched junction bases numbered 7, after V lost 5 bases and J lost 3 bases. The CDR3 runs to 14 residues. In germline, CDR1 is MNHNS, CDR2 SASEGT. CDR3 amino acids: CASSQDRAHYEQYF. In DNA form, the CDR3 reads TGTGCCAGCAGTCAAGACAGGGCACACTACGAGCAGTACTTC.

The gene calls are TRBV6-1 and TRBJ1-6, with D possibly being TRBD1 (6 bases). The V gene's germline CDR1 is MNHNS and CDR2 SASEGT. This CDR3 has 15 residues. Trimming stripped 6 bases from V and 10 bases from J, with 19 bases between. CDR3 protein: CASSVPRQVWSPLHF. The DNA for the CDR3 is TGTGCCAGCAGCGTCCCTCGACAGGTGTGGTCACCCCTCCACTTT.

This clone was seen only a few times. V gene TRBV7-9 combines with J gene TRBJ2-3; TRBD1 matches at 7 bases. This CDR3 is 14 amino acids long. V shed 4 bases and J 0 bases; nucleotides not matched to a gene: 1. Germline V lookup: CDR1 SEHNR, CDR2 FQNEAQ (reference sequence). The CDR3, as DNA: TGTGCCAGCAGCTGGGACAGTAGCACAGATACGCAGTATTTT. Its protein is CASSWDSSTDTQYF.

The chain carries TRBV19 and TRBJ1-1, with 8 bases matching TRBD1. The CDR3 has 13 amino acids. Per the germline V gene, CDR1 is LNHDA and CDR2 is SQIVND (reference sequence). V lost 4 bases and J lost 4; bases outside the gene matches: 2. CDR3 region: CASSRQGITEAFF. CDR3 nucleotides: TGTGCCAGTAGTAGACAGGGGATCACTGAAGCTTTCTTT.

The rearrangement uses TRBV19 and TRBJ2-5, with 10 positions matching TRBD2. The V and J ends lost 3 bases and 5 bases, in that order; junction bases with no gene match: 6. Germline lookup yields CDR1 LNHDA and CDR2 SQIVND (reference sequence). The CDR3 extends over 15 amino acids. The CDR3 is CASSIRQREGETQYF. CDR3 bases: TGTGCCAGTAGTATCCGACAGCGGGAGGGGGAGACCCAGTACTTC.

The rearrangement uses TRBV21-1 and TRBJ1-5; TRBD1, the table's D call, lacks a check against the DNA. TRBV21-1 is labeled a pseudogene. The CDR3 has 15 amino acids. The CDR3 reads CASTLNRDGEQPQHF. In DNA form, the CDR3 reads TGTGCCAGCACCCTAAACAGGGATGGGGAACAGCCCCAGCATTTT.

The DNA for the CDR3 is TGTGCCAGCACCTCCCGAACAGGGGACTATGGCTACACCTTC. It yields the protein CASTSRTGDYGYTF. The V and J genes are TRBV9 and TRBJ1-2, with TRBD1 matching 7 bases. Germline V gives CDR1 SGDLS, CDR2 YYNGEE. The CDR3 covers 14 residues. V dropped 6 bases and J dropped 3; count of bases not matched to a gene: 8.

This chain uses TRBV10-3 with TRBJ2-7, with TRBD2 matching 10 bases. The CDR3 is 14 residues long. V gave up 10 bases and J gave up 3 bases; unmatched junction bases: 9. Germline CDR1 ENHRY, CDR2 SYGVKD. In DNA form, the CDR3 reads TGTGCCACAAGGAAAGCGGGAGGGCTCTACGAGCAGTACTTC. This gives the protein CATRKAGGLYEQYF.

The rearrangement links TRBV21-1 to TRBJ2-4; the table's D call, TRBD1, has no DNA check behind it. TRBV21-1 is a listed pseudogene. The CDR3 has 17 amino acids. The CDR3 loop is CASSLKTGVWSKNIQYF. As DNA, the CDR3 is TGTGCCAGCAGCCTTAAAACAGGGGTGTGGTCCAAAAACATTCAGTACTTC.

This clone was detected only a few times. The rearrangement joins TRBV19 to TRBJ1-1; tentatively, D is TRBD1 (6 bases). This CDR3 region has 15 residues. Germline V gene data show CDR1 as LNHDA and CDR2 as SQIVND (reference sequence). V was trimmed by 1 base and J by 1 base, leaving 10 bases between them. CDR3 sequence reads: CASSIVAGANTEAFF. The CDR3 nucleotides are TGTGCCAGTAGTATAGTGGCAGGGGCGAACACTGAAGCTTTCTTT. The full variable domain, completed using reference TRBV19 and TRBJ1-1, is DGGITQSPKYLFRKEGQNVTLSCEQNLNHDAMYWYRQDPGQGLRLIYYSQIVNDFQKGDIAEGYSVSREKKESFPLTVTSAQKNPTAFYLCASSIVAGANTEAFFGQGTRLTVV.

This chain joins TRBV5-6 and TRBJ2-5, with TRBD2 identical over 7 bases. This CDR3 region has 16 residues. The V segment lost 0 bases and the J segment 4 bases; nucleotides outside the gene matches: 9. Germline V gives CDR1 SGHDT, CDR2 YYEEEE. This CDR3 is CASSLVGKTSTETQYF. CDR3 nucleotide sequence: TGTGCCAGCAGCTTGGTAGGGAAGACTAGCACAGAGACCCAGTACTTC.